The next 30 T cell receptor beta chains were all read from a single sample in a study of OX40 agonist ivuxolimab in advanced cancers. Clones were sequenced by immunoSEQ multiplex PCR, and TCRdb holds only the in-frame ones, with some missing. The sample lists 70,000 or so clones, 90% to 95% occurring once. The sample here was CD4+ or CD8+ T cells sorted from blood, taken in a trial of the OX40 agonist ivuxolimab. The receptors stem from an adult with an advanced solid tumor such as melanoma, head and neck, liver or kidney cancer.

The table lists this clone with a count of one. The V call is TRBV7-9, the J call TRBJ2-2, with 7 bases that match TRBD1. Germline CDR1 is SEHNR and CDR2 is FQNEAQ (reference sequence). The ends lost 4 bases at V and 4 bases at J; junction bases unmatched: 9. The CDR3 runs to 16 residues. The CDR3 protein is CASSSTDRSITGELFF. CDR3 coding DNA: TGTGCCAGCAGCTCGACGGACAGGTCTATCACCGGGGAGCTGTTTTTT.

The V and J genes are TRBV7-9 and TRBJ2-5; D is unclear. Deletions cut 2 bases from V and 5 bases from J, with 6 bases between. Looked up from germline, CDR1 is SEHNR and CDR2 is FQNEAQ (reference sequence). The CDR3 is 12 amino acids. CDR3 nucleotides: TGTGCCAGCAGCTTACCGGCCGAGACCCAGTACTTC. It codes for CASSLPAETQYF.

The chain's CDR3 is CASSEGRQGGGYEQYF. The DNA of the CDR3 is TGCGCCAGCAGCGAGGGCCGCCAGGGGGGTGGGTACGAGCAGTACTTC. This chain connects TRBV5-1 to TRBJ2-7; D is perhaps TRBD1 (7 bases). Trimming took off 4 bases at V and 4 bases at J, with 21 bases between the two ends. Germline-derived CDR1 and CDR2 are SGHRS and YFSETQ. CDR3 length: 16 residues.

This chain links TRBV19 with TRBJ1-6; D uncertain. V was clipped by 3 bases and J by 4 bases, with 10 bases between them. CDR1 and CDR2 (germline): LNHDA, SQIVND (reference sequence). There are 15 residues in the CDR3. The chain's CDR3 is CASSIGHQYNSPLHF. As DNA, the CDR3 is TGTGCCAGTAGTATCGGGCACCAATATAATTCACCCCTCCACTTT.

CDR3 sequence: CASSIIGNTEAFF. The CDR3, as DNA: TGTGCCAGTAGTATTATTGGGAACACTGAAGCTTTCTTT. The chain carries TRBV19 and TRBJ1-1; D unclear. Looked up from germline, CDR1 is LNHDA and CDR2 is SQIVND (reference sequence). This CDR3 spans 13 amino acids. V lost 3 bases and J 1 base, leaving 6 bases between the germline ends.

The chain uses TRBV7-8 and TRBJ1-1; the D is unclear. The V gene lost 4 bases and the J gene lost 5 bases, with 14 bases spanning the gap. Germline loops: CDR1 SGHVS, CDR2 FQNEAQ. The CDR3 loop spans 14 amino acids. The chain's CDR3 is CASSSDWEGTEAFF. CDR3 nucleotides: TGTGCCAGCAGCTCAGATTGGGAGGGAACTGAAGCTTTCTTT.

The chain combines TRBV10-3 with TRBJ1-1, with 8 bases matching TRBD1. The germline gives CDR1 ENHRY, CDR2 SYGVKD. CDR3 length equals 16 residues. J lost 3 bases, V lost 6 bases, and 12 bases had no gene match. CDR3 nucleotides: TGTGCCATCAGGGAAATTCAGGGGGCTGCGTACACTGAAGCTTTCTTT. Translated: CAIREIQGAAYTEAFF.

The V call is TRBV7-8, the J call TRBJ2-1; TRBD2 matches 11 bases. V shed 4 bases and J 6 bases; nucleotides not matched to a gene: 8. This CDR3 has 16 residues. Germline V gene data show CDR1 as SGHVS and CDR2 as FQNEAQ. CDR3 sequence reads: CASSSSGTSGINEQFF. CDR3 in DNA: TGTGCCAGCAGCTCCTCCGGGACTAGCGGTATCAATGAGCAGTTCTTC.

The chain combines TRBV4-1 with TRBJ2-7; D is undetermined. V dropped 0 bases and J dropped 5 bases, with 14 bases sitting between them. The CDR3 spans 15 residues. CDR1 and CDR2 (germline): MGHRA, YSYEKL. CDR3 bases: TGCGCCAGCAGCCAAGATTCTAGTTTCCCCGACGAGCAGTACTTC. It codes for CASSQDSSFPDEQYF.

The rearrangement links TRBV4-2 to TRBJ1-6; tentative D call: TRBD1 (5 bases). The CDR3 contains 14 residues. The V end lost 4 bases, the J end lost 7 bases, and 11 bases lay between the germline ends. Germline lookup yields CDR1 LGHNA and CDR2 YNFKEQ. The CDR3 here is CASSPTVLNSPLHF. The DNA for the CDR3 is TGTGCCAGCAGCCCGACAGTGTTAAATTCACCCCTCCACTTT.

The chain is built from TRBV27 and TRBJ2-1, with D perhaps matching TRBD1 (8 bases). CDR1 and CDR2 from the germline V gene are MNHEY and SMNVEV (reference sequence). The V end was cut by 6 bases, the J end by 5 bases, with 20 bases between. This CDR3 comprises 16 residues. The CDR3: CASRTGGGEGDNEQFF. For the CDR3, the DNA is TGTGCCAGCAGAACAGGGGGGGGCGAAGGGGACAATGAGCAGTTCTTC.

The chain employs TRBV27 and TRBJ2-7, with TRBD1 matching over 8 bases. The germline V gene encodes CDR1 MNHEY and CDR2 SMNVEV (reference sequence). J lost 5 bases, V lost 8 bases, and 14 bases had no gene match. The CDR3 spans 15 residues. The CDR3 nucleotides read TGTGCCAGCGGCCAGGGCAGGACAGGGTACCACGAGCAGTACTTC. This translates into CASGQGRTGYHEQYF.

This clone appeared a single time. This chain joins TRBV27 and TRBJ1-1; TRBD1 aligns across 7 bases. Germline CDR1 MNHEY, CDR2 SMNVEV (reference sequence). This CDR3 is built from 15 residues. V was clipped by 2 bases and J by 0 bases; unmatched bases: 3. The CDR3 region has the DNA TGTGCCAGCAGTTTACAGACAGGGATGAACACTGAAGCTTTCTTT. Amino acid sequence: CASSLQTGMNTEAFF.

This rearrangement joins TRBV5-1 to TRBJ2-5; 9 positions match TRBD2. Germline values: CDR1 SGHRS, CDR2 YFSETQ. J lost 1 base, V lost 6 bases, and 7 bases had no gene match. The CDR3 length is 15 residues. The CDR3 spells CASNWLAGPQETQYF. DNA of the CDR3: TGCGCCAGCAACTGGCTAGCGGGACCCCAAGAGACCCAGTACTTC.

The CDR3 sequence: CALSPSSGATDTQYF. DNA of the CDR3: TGTGCCCTCTCGCCGAGTAGCGGGGCCACAGATACGCAGTATTTT. The chain recombines TRBV10-3 with TRBJ2-3; 8 positions agree with TRBD2. This CDR3 contains 15 residues. V was clipped by 11 bases and J by 2 bases; unmatched bases: 12. Looked up from germline, CDR1 is ENHRY and CDR2 is SYGVKD.

This sequence joins TRBV27 and TRBJ1-2; possible D gene TRBD1, 5 bases. Germline loops: CDR1 MNHEY, CDR2 SMNVEV (reference sequence). The CDR3 consists of 16 residues. V was cut by 3 bases and J by 0 bases, with 14 bases left in between. This CDR3 reads CASSLAGPWTNYGYTF. CDR3 in DNA: TGTGCCAGCAGTTTGGCAGGGCCCTGGACTAACTATGGCTACACCTTC.

This rearrangement joins TRBV4-3 to TRBJ1-1; D not certain. The CDR3 extends over 11 amino acids. V was clipped by 1 base and J by 7 bases, with 4 bases between them. Germline V gene lookup returns CDR1 LGHNA and CDR2 YSLEER. CDR3 in amino acids: CASSQGVEAFF. CDR3 nucleotides: TGCGCCAGCAGCCAAGGGGTTGAAGCTTTCTTT.

The rearrangement joins TRBV29-1 to TRBJ2-7; D is possibly TRBD2 (6 bases). The CDR3 totals 11 residues. The V gene lost 5 bases and the J gene lost 4 bases, with 9 bases spanning the gap. Germline CDR1 reads SQVTM; CDR2 reads ANQGSEA. DNA of the CDR3: TGCAGCGTTTCTCGGGGGTACGAGCAGTACTTC. Encoded protein: CSVSRGYEQYF.

The chain employs TRBV6-5 and TRBJ1-3, with a tentative D call TRBD1 (6 bases). Germline assignment: CDR1 MNHEY and CDR2 SVGAGI. The CDR3 length is 15 residues. The V end was cut by 2 bases, the J end by 0 bases, with 8 bases between. In nucleotides, the CDR3 is TGTGCCAGCAGTTACGGGGGCGTCTCTGGAAACACCATATATTTT. Translating it yields CASSYGGVSGNTIYF.

The V gene is TRBV6-6, the J gene TRBJ2-1; 10 bases line up with TRBD2. The CDR3 runs 16 residues. CDR1 and CDR2 (germline): MNHNY, SVGAGI (reference sequence). V trimming: 6 bases; J trimming: 10 bases; junction bases outside the gene matches: 15. In DNA, the CDR3 is TGTGCCAGCAGCTATGACCGGAGCGGGGGGGCCGGCGAGCAGTTCTTC. Residues: CASSYDRSGGAGEQFF.

This chain uses TRBV13 with TRBJ2-1; 13 bases are shared with TRBD2. Germline trimming cut 4 bases from V and 8 bases from J; bases unmatched to any gene: 2. Looked up from germline, CDR1 is PRHDT and CDR2 is FYEKMQ (reference sequence). This CDR3 comprises 14 residues. The CDR3 here is CASSSGLAGHEQFF. CDR3 in DNA: TGTGCCAGCAGCTCGGGACTAGCGGGGCATGAGCAGTTCTTC. The variable domain in full, with the rest retrieved from reference TRBV13 and TRBJ2-1, is AAGVIQSPRHLIKEKRETATLKCYPIPRHDTVYWYQQGPGQDPQFLISFYEKMQSDKGSIPDRFSAQQFSDYHSELNMSSLELGDSALYFCASSSGLAGHEQFFGPGTRLTVL.

This clone appeared a few times. The chain carries TRBV30 and TRBJ1-6, with D possibly TRBD1 on 6 matching bases. CDR3 length: 15 amino acids. V was cut by 2 bases and J by 7 bases, with 15 bases left in between. The germline V gene has CDR1 GTSNPN and CDR2 SVGIG (reference sequence). CDR3 nucleotides: TGTGCCTGGAGTACAGGGAACGGAGGGAATTCACCCCTCCACTTT. Its protein is CAWSTGNGGNSPLHF. Variable domain in full (rest from reference TRBV30 and TRBJ1-6): SQTIHQWPATLVQPVGSPLSLECTVEGTSNPNLYWYRQAAGRGLQLLFYSVGIGQISSEVPQNLSASRPQDRQFILSSKKLLLSDSGFYLCAWSTGNGGNSPLHFGNGTRLTVT.

The J gene is TRBJ2-7, the V gene TRBV6-5, with D hard to call. The V gene's germline CDR1 is MNHEY and CDR2 SVGAGI. CDR3 length: 13 residues. V was pared by 4 bases and J by 2 bases, with 9 bases between. The CDR3 DNA sequence: TGTGCCAGCAGTTGGGGTAACACCTACGAGCAGTACTTC. Translation gives CASSWGNTYEQYF.

The rearrangement joins TRBV4-1 to TRBJ2-7; TRBD2 might be the D (7 bases). Trimming took off 1 base at V and 1 base at J, with 11 bases between the two ends. The CDR3 totals 15 residues. Germline CDR1 reads MGHRA; CDR2 reads YSYEKL. Here the CDR3 DNA reads TGCGCCAGCAGCCAAGGGGGGGGGCAGTCCTACGAGCAGTACTTC. Amino acid sequence: CASSQGGGQSYEQYF.

J is TRBJ1-5 and V is TRBV9; perhaps TRBD1 as D (5 bases). The CDR3 totals 14 residues. Trimming took off 7 bases at V and 4 bases at J, with 15 bases between the two ends. Germline CDR1 and CDR2: SGDLS and YYNGEE. The CDR3 bases are TGTGCCAGCTCGCTCGGGGGAAGTAATCAGCCCCAGCATTTT. Protein product: CASSLGGSNQPQHF.

There are a few counts of this clone. The V gene is TRBV19, the J gene TRBJ1-1; no reliable D call. The CDR3 contains 13 residues. Germline V lookup: CDR1 LNHDA, CDR2 SQIVND (reference sequence). Trimming stripped 7 bases from V and 0 bases from J, with 9 bases between. In DNA, the CDR3 is TGTGCCAGTACCTTTGGGGTGAACACTGAAGCTTTCTTT. It yields the protein CASTFGVNTEAFF. Complete variable domain (other parts from reference TRBV19 and TRBJ1-1): DGGITQSPKYLFRKEGQNVTLSCEQNLNHDAMYWYRQDPGQGLRLIYYSQIVNDFQKGDIAEGYSVSREKKESFPLTVTSAQKNPTAFYLCASTFGVNTEAFFGQGTRLTVV.

V is TRBV30 and J is TRBJ2-7; no definite D call. With 1 base removed from V and 1 base from J, the gap between germline ends came to 8 bases. The CDR3 has 13 residues. The germline gives CDR1 GTSNPN, CDR2 SVGIG (reference sequence). The CDR3 loop is CAWSGGVSYEQYF. CDR3 DNA sequence: TGTGCCTGGAGTGGTGGGGTTTCCTACGAGCAGTACTTC.

This chain connects TRBV27 to TRBJ2-7, with TRBD2 as a possible D gene (5 bases). This CDR3 has 17 amino acids. Trimming took off 0 bases at V and 3 bases at J, with 18 bases between the two ends. CDR1 is MNHEY and CDR2 is SMNVEV in the germline V gene (reference sequence). The CDR3 here is CASSLSGRVGRDYEQYF. The CDR3 coding sequence is TGTGCCAGCAGTTTATCAGGTCGAGTTGGTCGGGACTACGAGCAGTACTTC.

The V and J genes are TRBV5-1 and TRBJ2-5; D uncertain. The CDR3 contains 15 residues. Trimming pared 0 bases from V and 4 bases from J, leaving 13 bases between. The germline CDR1 and CDR2 sequences are SGHRS and YFSETQ. The CDR3 region has the DNA TGCGCCAGCAGCTTGGGCCAGGTGCACATAGAGACCCAGTACTTC. Its translation: CASSLGQVHIETQYF.

The chain recombines TRBV6-4 with TRBJ1-5, with 9 nucleotides matching TRBD1. After removal of 5 bases from V and 7 bases from J, the junction contained 6 bases not matched to a gene. Germline V gene lookup returns CDR1 MRHNA and CDR2 SNTAGT. The CDR3 sequence is 14 residues long. CDR3 residues: CASSPTGGGQPQHF. As DNA, the CDR3 is TGTGCCAGCAGTCCGACAGGGGGGGGACAGCCCCAGCATTTT.